This T cell receptor beta chain was sequenced in a study of neurological immune-mediated disorders (dated by TCRdb to between 2018 and 2021). In terms of the full investigation: Peripheral blood TCR-beta repertoires from patients with HTLV-I-associated myelopathy (HAM/TSP), patients with multiple sclerosis, and healthy controls were compared in the study using UMI-based sequencing. The 106 TCR-beta libraries included longitudinal samples, technical triplicates and paired sorted CD4+ and CD8+ T-cell subsets alongside PBMC samples. Longitudinal HAM/TSP and healthy donors were sampled at 3 time-points each (roughly 3-45 month intervals). The cohort was made up of around 70 subjects, consisting of roughly 14 HAM/TSP patients, 35 or so multiple sclerosis patients and 20 healthy controls.

Results the study describes overall, beyond this receptor: TCR clonal expansion was highest in HAM/TSP patients and lowest in MS patients, with MS patients falling below even healthy controls. Across subjects, expanded clones never shared an identical CDR3 amino acid sequence, which suggests that the TCR-beta repertoires in every group were private.

cDNA was synthesized by template-switch 5'RACE using a primer with a 10-nucleotide random unique molecular identifier that tagged each TCR transcript. Every sequencing run yielded over 170 million TCR-beta sequences covering 15-18 subjects. The RNeasy kit was used to extract total RNA. The KAPA Real-time Library Amplification kit was used to amplify TCR-beta VDJ regions with primers for the TCR constant region and the 5'RACE anchor. Sample indexes and Illumina adaptors were added in a first PCR, after which library yield was increased in a second PCR. After Ampure bead purification, the TCR product of roughly 650 bp was size-selected on a 2% E-gel SizeSelection system. Before pooling, library quality was assessed on a Bioanalyzer, concentration was determined with Qubit, and library quantification was performed with the Kapa Library Quantification kit. An Illumina HiSeq 2500 was used to sequence the libraries paired-end at 2 x 150 bp. To increase sequence diversity, about 25-31% phiX was spiked into each library pool. The study's processing was this. The quality-filtered reads were processed with the UMI-based MiGEC pipeline, whose error correction step removed more than 80% of the raw TCR sequences. VDJ genes were aligned to IMGT germline references, and each clonotype was defined by a unique CDR3 amino acid sequence together with V-J genes. Clonal expansion, Shannon diversity and CDR3 relatedness (CalcPairwiseDistances, ClusterSamples) were evaluated with VDJtools, and phylogenetic trees were built with CLCbio workbench. Clones with at least 8 unique UMIs were defined as expanded, with this threshold being based on coefficient-of-variation modelling across technical triplicates. Using fastp trimming at Q25 and MiXCR clonotype assembly, TCRdb reanalyzed the public sequencing data and kept in-frame beta chains. Rows with a matching CDR3 protein are joined into one entry that keeps the most common DNA and genes. These V and J calls rely on TCRdb rather than the paper's analysis. This sample is represented by 81,000 or so distinct CDR3 sequences; roughly an eighth of them were singletons. The top ten constitute about 5% of the sample.

From a lookup of the germline V gene (reference sequence), CDR1 and CDR2 are SEHNR and FQNEAQ. Its CDR3 holds 14 amino acids, cysteine through phenylalanine. Just CDR3 DNA is preserved here, 42 bases in frame from base 1. The junction shows trimming of 5 bases on V and 5 bases on J, and the gene matches do not reach 3 bases of it. This clonotype was seen repeatedly, ten times or more. The antigen it binds to is not known. No qualities accompany the bases; no much larger clone lies one base away. Explained via the paper, the time point label denotes: longitudinal time-point 2. Libraries from unsorted PBMCs were made from 2 million PBMCs kept in RNAlater at -80 degrees C until RNA extraction. Peripheral blood underwent Ficoll-Hypaque density gradient centrifugation to isolate PBMCs, which were then cryopreserved in liquid nitrogen.

Sequenced: PBMCs. This receptor was obtained from a female donor with HTLV-1-associated myelopathy (HAM/TSP). The chain uses TRBV7-9 and TRBJ1-1, and TRBD1 matches 12 of the central bases. In nucleotide form, the sequence is TGTGCCAGCAGCGGGACAGGGGGCTCGACTGAAGCTTTCTTT. Its protein product is CASSGTGGSTEAFF.